Following are 28 T cell receptor beta chains from one sample sequenced in a study of cytomegalovirus exposure and HLA in healthy donors. Primers: 60 Vbeta forward and 13 Jbeta reverse. Repertoires were generated with immunoSEQ multiplex PCR, while TCRdb's copy carries only in-frame clones and drops some. The sample shows over 80,000 clones, roughly 74% of them seen only once. Specimen: PBMCs. Receptors originate from a woman in her 70s in good health and CMV-seropositive.

This sequence joins TRBV28 and TRBJ2-3; the match to TRBD2 covers 7 bases. The CDR3 is made up of 14 amino acids. Germline V CDR1 and CDR2: MDHEN, SYDVKM. The trim removed 2 bases at V and 3 bases at J, leaving 2 bases unmatched. CDR3 bases: TGTGCCAGCAGTTTAATTAGCGGGACAGATACGCAGTATTTT. Its translation: CASSLISGTDTQYF. The full variable domain, completed using reference TRBV28 and TRBJ2-3, is DVKVTQSSRYLVKRTGEKVFLECVQDMDHENMFWYRQDPGLGLRLIYFSYDVKMKEKGDIPEGYSVSREKKERFSLILESASTNQTSMYLCASSLISGTDTQYFGPGTRLTVL.

The rearrangement joins TRBV27 to TRBJ2-2; D is uncertain. The CDR3 has 14 amino acids. Germline loops: CDR1 MNHEY, CDR2 SMNVEV (reference sequence). V was clipped by 5 bases and J by 8 bases, with 15 bases between them. CDR3 DNA sequence: TGTGCCAGCAGTCAAACCCCGCGCGTTGGGGAGCTGTTTTTT. Its protein product is CASSQTPRVGELFF.

This clone was counted a few times. The V and J genes are TRBV19 and TRBJ1-2; 7 bases line up with TRBD1. Germline V gene sequence: CDR1 LNHDA, CDR2 SQIVND (reference sequence). CDR3 length: 14 amino acids. V was clipped by 6 bases and J by 2 bases; unmatched bases: 6. The CDR3 sequence: CASRPGTENYGYTF. CDR3 DNA: TGTGCCAGTAGGCCCGGGACAGAAAACTATGGCTACACCTTC.

The genes are TRBV11-2 and TRBJ1-4, with 9 bases matching TRBD1. The CDR3 is 16 amino acids. V dropped 5 bases and J dropped 0; count of bases not matched to a gene: 4. From germline, CDR1 is SGHAT and CDR2 FQNNGV. CDR3: CASSVGTGPTNEKLFF. The CDR3 region has the DNA TGTGCCAGCAGCGTCGGGACAGGGCCAACTAATGAAAAACTGTTTTTT.

The chain is built from TRBV18 and TRBJ2-2; weak D call: TRBD1 (5 bases). The CDR3 runs to 16 residues. Trimming shortened V by 1 base and J by 1 base, and 10 bases separated the two germline ends. Germline CDR1 and CDR2: KGHSH and LQKENI. CDR3 loop: CASSPRSQGNTGELFF. The CDR3 nucleotides read TGTGCCAGCTCACCACGGAGCCAGGGGAACACCGGGGAGCTGTTTTTT.

The chain links TRBV28 to TRBJ1-1; D is uncertain. V shed 8 bases and J shed 1 base, with 8 bases lying between them. Germline V gene sequence: CDR1 MDHEN, CDR2 SYDVKM. This CDR3 contains 12 residues. The DNA for the CDR3 is TGTGCCAGCCGCCCGGGGAACACTGAAGCTTTCTTT. Its translation is CASRPGNTEAFF.

V is TRBV9 and J is TRBJ1-4; D remains unclear. The germline gives CDR1 SGDLS, CDR2 YYNGEE. V was trimmed by 0 bases and J by 8 bases, leaving 8 bases between them. The CDR3 consists of 13 residues. The CDR3 spells CASSVGTSEKLFF. The CDR3 DNA sequence: TGTGCCAGCAGCGTAGGGACTTCGGAAAAACTGTTTTTT.

V gene TRBV2 combines with J gene TRBJ2-5; D is perhaps TRBD1 (5 bases). The CDR3 contains 13 residues. Germline values: CDR1 SNHLY, CDR2 FYNNEI. Trimming shortened V by 3 bases and J by 7 bases, and 12 bases separated the two germline ends. The CDR3 DNA reads TGTGCCAGCAGTGAGGGGCTGACGGGGACCCAGTACTTC. The encoded protein is CASSEGLTGTQYF. The whole variable domain, filled in from reference TRBV2 and TRBJ2-5, reads EPEVTQTPSHQVTQMGQEVILRCVPISNHLYFYWYRQILGQKVEFLVSFYNNEISEKSEIFDDQFSVERPDGSNFTLKIRSTKLEDSAMYFCASSEGLTGTQYFGPGTRLLVL.

The chain is built from TRBV28 and TRBJ1-5; D possibly corresponds to TRBD1 (5 bases). CDR3 size: 15 residues. Germline lookup yields CDR1 MDHEN and CDR2 SYDVKM. V was clipped by 4 bases and J by 3 bases, with 13 bases between them. In DNA form, the CDR3 reads TGTGCCAGCAGTTGGGGCAGTGGGATCAATCAGCCCCAGCATTTT. Amino acids: CASSWGSGINQPQHF.

The V gene is TRBV27, the J gene TRBJ1-6, with 8 bases identical to TRBD1. Germline assignment: CDR1 MNHEY and CDR2 SMNVEV (reference sequence). The J segment lost 3 bases and the V segment lost 1 base, leaving 2 bases of the junction unmatched. This CDR3 has 16 amino acids. The CDR3 bases are TGTGCCAGCAGTTTATATGGGACAGGCTATAATTCACCCCTCCACTTT. Its translation: CASSLYGTGYNSPLHF.

This chain uses TRBV9 with TRBJ1-5; the D gene is possibly TRBD1 (6 bases). Trimming stripped 4 bases from V and 3 bases from J, with 14 bases between. This CDR3 region has 15 residues. The germline V gene encodes CDR1 SGDLS and CDR2 YYNGEE. CDR3 nucleotide sequence: TGTGCCAGCAGCCCCACCGGACAGTCCAATCAGCCCCAGCATTTT. Translating it yields CASSPTGQSNQPQHF.

V is TRBV19 and J is TRBJ2-5; D is possibly TRBD2 (6 bases). V was clipped by 1 base and J by 5 bases, with 14 bases between them. Germline V gene sequence: CDR1 LNHDA, CDR2 SQIVND (reference sequence). There are 15 residues in the CDR3. The CDR3 loop is CASSIAGATRETQYF. DNA of the CDR3: TGTGCCAGTAGTATAGCGGGAGCGACCCGGGAGACCCAGTACTTC.

This chain connects TRBV10-3 to TRBJ1-2; 11 bases line up with TRBD1. Per the germline V gene, CDR1 is ENHRY and CDR2 is SYGVKD. J was trimmed by 4 bases and V by 4 bases; bases with no gene match: 5. The CDR3 is 15 amino acids. The CDR3 DNA sequence: TGTGCCATCAGTGGGGTGGGACAGGGGGTCTATGGCTACACCTTC. Amino acids: CAISGVGQGVYGYTF.

This rearrangement joins TRBV28 to TRBJ1-1, with TRBD1 identical over 9 bases. Losses at the gene ends were 8 bases for V and 10 bases for J; bases not matched to a gene: 5. Germline CDR1 reads MDHEN; CDR2 reads SYDVKM. The CDR3 runs 11 residues. The CDR3 is CASWDREPAFF. In DNA, the CDR3 is TGTGCCAGCTGGGACAGGGAACCAGCTTTCTTT.

The CDR3 region has the DNA TGTGCCAGCAGTTATACGCCCGGGGTCGGCTCTTACGAGCAGTACTTC. Residues: CASSYTPGVGSYEQYF. This chain connects TRBV6-6 to TRBJ2-7, with a possible D match to TRBD2 (5 bases). Germline V CDR1 and CDR2: MNHNY, SVGAGI (reference sequence). This CDR3 region has 16 residues. The V end lost 3 bases, the J end lost 4 bases, and 19 bases lay between the germline ends.

The chain has TRBV11-2 and TRBJ1-4; tentatively, D is TRBD1 (6 bases). Germline CDR1 is SGHAT and CDR2 is FQNNGV. The CDR3 loop spans 14 amino acids. V was trimmed by 2 bases and J by 4 bases, leaving 8 bases between them. The CDR3 loop reads CASSLWGHNEKLFF. The CDR3 region has the DNA TGTGCCAGCAGCTTATGGGGGCATAATGAAAAACTGTTTTTT. The complete variable domain, with remaining parts taken from reference TRBV11-2 and TRBJ1-4, reads EAGVAQSPRYKIIEKRQSVAFWCNPISGHATLYWYQQILGQGPKLLIQFQNNGVVDDSQLPKDRFSAERLKGVDSTLKIQPAKLEDSAVYLCASSLWGHNEKLFFGSGTQLSVL.

This chain uses TRBV9 with TRBJ1-2; TRBD1 is a possible D gene (5 bases). The germline V gene has CDR1 SGDLS and CDR2 YYNGEE. The CDR3 runs 11 residues. V was cut by 2 bases and J by 10 bases, with 9 bases left in between. DNA for the CDR3: TGTGCCAGCAGCGTTCAGGGCGCCTACACCTTC. It codes for CASSVQGAYTF.

DNA for the CDR3: TGTGCCAGCTCTTCGACAGGGGGTACGACCCAGTACTTC. Translated, it gives CASSSTGGTTQYF. The V and J genes are TRBV7-8 and TRBJ2-5; 9 positions agree with TRBD1. The V gene end was trimmed by 8 bases and the J gene end by 7 bases; junction bases not matched to a gene: 8. Germline V CDR1 and CDR2: SGHVS, FQNEAQ. This CDR3 is built from 13 residues.

The genes are TRBV5-1 and TRBJ1-1; 7 bases agree with TRBD1. J was trimmed by 6 bases and V by 1 base; bases with no gene match: 6. This CDR3 is built from 14 residues. The germline CDR1 and CDR2 sequences are SGHRS and YFSETQ. The CDR3 loop reads CASSLSGGISEAFF. The DNA of the CDR3 is TGCGCCAGCAGCTTGTCAGGGGGAATATCTGAAGCTTTCTTT.

The genes are TRBV28 and TRBJ2-7; TRBD2 matches 8 bases. J was trimmed by 7 bases and V by 2 bases; bases with no gene match: 10. This CDR3 has 15 amino acids. From germline, CDR1 is MDHEN and CDR2 SYDVKM. The CDR3 coding sequence is TGTGCCAGCAGTTTAGCGGGGGGCGGCGGGGGGGAGCAGTACTTC. Translation gives CASSLAGGGGGEQYF.

The gene calls are TRBV10-3 and TRBJ1-1; possible D gene TRBD1, 6 bases. The V gene lost 3 bases and the J gene lost 2 bases, with 10 bases spanning the gap. Per the germline V gene, CDR1 is ENHRY and CDR2 is SYGVKD. This CDR3 contains 14 residues. This chain's CDR3 is CAISDSRGNTEAFF. The CDR3 DNA follows: TGTGCCATCAGTGATTCCAGGGGAAACACTGAAGCTTTCTTT.

This rearrangement joins TRBV5-1 to TRBJ1-1; D call uncertain. Germline V gene data show CDR1 as SGHRS and CDR2 as YFSETQ. The CDR3 runs to 16 residues. Trimming cost V 4 bases and J 0 bases, with 16 bases left between them. DNA for the CDR3: TGCGCCAGCAGCCCGAATTGGGCGGGTTTGAACACTGAAGCTTTCTTT. Protein: CASSPNWAGLNTEAFF.

The gene calls are TRBV2 and TRBJ2-5; D is possibly TRBD2 (6 bases). Per germline, CDR1 SNHLY and CDR2 FYNNEI. The germline V and J ends were trimmed by 8 bases and 2 bases, with 15 bases remaining between them. The CDR3 spans 14 residues. CDR3 DNA sequence: TGTGCCAGCGTCTCGCGGGGCGGACAAGAGACCCAGTACTTC. Translating it yields CASVSRGGQETQYF.

The rearrangement links TRBV5-1 to TRBJ2-7; 7 bases align to TRBD1. CDR3 length equals 14 residues. V trimming: 4 bases; J trimming: 7 bases; junction bases outside the gene matches: 11. Germline CDR1 and CDR2: SGHRS and YFSETQ. The CDR3 DNA is TGCGCCAGCAGCCCCTCGGACAGGACGGGAGAGCAGTACTTC. Amino acids: CASSPSDRTGEQYF. Full variable domain (remainder filled in from reference TRBV5-1 and TRBJ2-7): KAGVTQTPRYLIKTRGQQVTLSCSPISGHRSVSWYQQTPGQGLQFLFEYFSETQRNKGNFPGRFSGRQFSNSRSEMNVSTLELGDSALYLCASSPSDRTGEQYFGPGTRLTVT.

The chain couples TRBV30 to TRBJ1-6, with a weak D call TRBD1 (5 bases). Germline V gives CDR1 GTSNPN, CDR2 SVGIG (reference sequence). Trimming removed 1 base at V and 0 bases at J, with 7 bases between. The CDR3 is 15 residues long. The CDR3 bases are TGTGCCTGGAGTGCTCAGGGCTCCTATAATTCACCCCTCCACTTT. Translation gives CAWSAQGSYNSPLHF. The full variable domain, with the rest looked up from reference TRBV30 and TRBJ1-6, is SQTIHQWPATLVQPVGSPLSLECTVEGTSNPNLYWYRQAAGRGLQLLFYSVGIGQISSEVPQNLSASRPQDRQFILSSKKLLLSDSGFYLCAWSAQGSYNSPLHFGNGTRLTVT.

The chain carries TRBV5-6 and TRBJ2-2, with a tentative D call TRBD1 (6 bases). Trimming took 2 bases from V and 1 from J, leaving 12 bases between them. The V gene's germline CDR1 is SGHDT and CDR2 YYEEEE. The CDR3 runs to 16 residues. The CDR3 nucleotides read TGTGCCAGCAGCTTCCGTCACAGGGTGAACACCGGGGAGCTGTTTTTT. This codes for CASSFRHRVNTGELFF.

V and J are TRBV7-9 and TRBJ1-2; TRBD1 agrees at 10 bases. The germline V gene encodes CDR1 SEHNR and CDR2 FQNEAQ (reference sequence). The trim removed 5 bases at V and 1 base at J, leaving 4 bases unmatched. The CDR3 runs 15 residues. The CDR3 loop reads CASSGRTGGNYGYTF. The CDR3 bases are TGTGCCAGCAGCGGGAGGACAGGGGGTAACTATGGCTACACCTTC.

The rearrangement links TRBV7-9 to TRBJ2-7, with TRBD2 matching 13 bases. Trimming removed 5 bases from V and 6 bases from J; junction bases left unmatched: 10. The germline CDR1 and CDR2 sequences are SEHNR and FQNEAQ (reference sequence). The CDR3 sequence is 16 residues long. CDR3 sequence: CASSERTSGSSVEQYF. The CDR3 bases are TGTGCCAGCAGCGAAAGGACTAGCGGGAGTTCTGTCGAGCAGTACTTC.